These T cell receptor beta chains were read from a single sample in a study of cytomegalovirus exposure and HLA in healthy donors. Clones were read by immunoSEQ multiplex PCR, and TCRdb kept only the in-frame ones, dropping some. The data hold about 170,000 clones, with roughly 80% observed a single time. The material sequenced was PBMCs. These TCRs come from a woman aged 50 to 60 in good health and CMV-seropositive. Each CDR3 is given with its conserved first and last residue. Fields, in order: clone size, V gene, J gene, D gene, CDR3 protein, CDR3 DNA. A D gene is named only where the DNA matches it firmly. Some rows mark clone size as missing; the rest say once, few, many or name a class of expanded clone.

once	TRBV19	TRBJ2-7	.	CASSPDYFPSEQYF	TGTGCCAGTAGCCCCGACTACTTCCCGAGCGAGCAGTACTTC
.	TRBV7-9	TRBJ1-1	TRBD1	CASSYRRGIGTEAFF	TGTGCCAGCAGCTACCGCAGGGGGATCGGGACTGAAGCTTTCTTT
.	TRBV23-1	TRBJ2-7	TRBD1	CASSQSRAGGYEQYF	TGCGCCAGCAGTCAATCGAGGGCAGGGGGCTACGAGCAGTACTTC
.	TRBV30	TRBJ1-1	.	CAWSVLEEAEAFF	TGTGCCTGGAGTGTACTAGAGGAGGCTGAAGCTTTCTTT
.	TRBV11-2	TRBJ2-2	.	CASRIGGVTGELFF	TGTGCCAGCAGAATAGGGGGGGTCACCGGGGAGCTGTTTTTT
.	TRBV15	TRBJ2-1	TRBD1	CATSRTLRQGRYNEQFF	TGTGCCACCAGCCGGACCCTAAGACAGGGGCGATACAATGAGCAGTTCTTC
.	TRBV6-4	TRBJ2-1	.	CASSRGEQFF	TGTGCCAGCTCCCGGGGTGAGCAGTTCTTC
.	TRBV5-1	TRBJ1-5	TRBD1	CASSLQGAGQPQHF	TGCGCCAGCAGCTTACAGGGGGCGGGACAGCCCCAGCATTTT
.	TRBV4-3	TRBJ2-1	TRBD2	CASSQDRIAGGLNEQFF	TGCGCCAGCAGCCAAGATAGGATAGCGGGGGGCTTAAATGAGCAGTTCTTC
.	TRBV5-1	TRBJ2-5	TRBD1	CASSLQGQRETQYF	TGCGCCAGCAGCTTGCAGGGACAGAGAGAGACCCAGTACTTC
.	TRBV7-2	TRBJ2-1	TRBD2	CASSPQGTRSYNEQFF	TGTGCCAGCAGCCCCCAGGGGACTAGATCCTACAATGAGCAGTTCTTC
.	TRBV19	TRBJ2-1	.	CASSIGGRWGENEQFF	TGTGCCAGTAGTATAGGTGGGAGGTGGGGGGAGAATGAGCAGTTCTTC
.	TRBV27	TRBJ1-2	.	CASSLGWGRTYGYTF	TGTGCCAGCAGTTTAGGTTGGGGGCGCACCTATGGCTACACCTTC